The rows below give T cell receptor beta chains drawn from one sample of a study of cytomegalovirus exposure and HLA in healthy donors. TCRdb keeps only in-frame clones here, not all; method: immunoSEQ multiplex PCR. Among roughly 150,000 clones listed, 70% to 80% were seen once. Material: PBMCs. The receptors shown here come from a man between 18 and 29 years old in good health and CMV-seropositive. Each CDR3 is given with its conserved first and last residue. A D gene is named only where the DNA matches it firmly. Some rows mark clone size as missing; the rest say once, few, many or name a class of expanded clone.

V,size,J,D,DNA,CDR3
TRBV25-1,NA,TRBJ1-4,NA,TGTGCCAGCAGTGTAAGGGGTGATGAAAAACTGTTTTTT,CASSVRGDEKLFF
TRBV5-1,NA,TRBJ2-3,NA,TGCGCCAGCAGCTTTCTCGGGGCAGGGGATTTCACAGATACGCAGTATTTT,CASSFLGAGDFTDTQYF
TRBV1,few,TRBJ2-7,NA,TGCACCAGCAGCCAAGAATGGCAGTCCTACGAGCAGTACTTC,CTSSQEWQSYEQYF
TRBV5-1,NA,TRBJ2-1,NA,TGCGCCAGCAGCTTCCCGACTAGTGGGGGGGCCACCTCCTACAATGAGCAGTTCTTC,CASSFPTSGGATSYNEQFF
TRBV6-5,NA,TRBJ2-1,TRBD1,TGTGCCAGCAGTTACGTAGGGGGCTTGGTCGATGAGCAGTTCTTC,CASSYVGGLVDEQFF
TRBV9,NA,TRBJ1-1,TRBD1,TGTGCCAGCAGCGCGAGGGGACAGATGAACACTGAAGCTTTCTTT,CASSARGQMNTEAFF
TRBV6-4,NA,TRBJ2-7,NA,TGTGCCAGCCTTAACAAGCAGTACTTC,CASLNKQYF
TRBV19,NA,TRBJ2-2,NA,TGTGCCAGTCGACTAGTGGAGCGCACCGGGGAGCTGTTTTTT,CASRLVERTGELFF
TRBV4-3,NA,TRBJ2-7,TRBD2,TGCGCCAGCAGCCAAGATTCGGGAGGGCAGTACTTC,CASSQDSGGQYF
TRBV6-5,few,TRBJ2-3,TRBD2,TGTGCCAGCACGGCTAGCGGGGGTAGCACAGATACGCAGTATTTT,CASTASGGSTDTQYF
TRBV29-1,NA,TRBJ1-2,NA,TGCAGCGTTGGAGAACGGGGGGAGGGCTACACCTTC,CSVGERGEGYTF
TRBV9,few,TRBJ2-1,TRBD2,TGTGCCAGCAGCGTTGGACTAGCGGGTGGGGAGCAGTTCTTC,CASSVGLAGGEQFF
TRBV29-1,NA,TRBJ2-3,NA,TGCAGCGTAGTTAGTGGGGGACTCACAGATACGCAGTATTTT,CSVVSGGLTDTQYF
TRBV4-1,NA,TRBJ1-1,NA,TGCGCCAGCAGCCAAGGGCCCGCGAACACTGAAGCTTTCTTT,CASSQGPANTEAFF
TRBV6-5,NA,TRBJ1-3,TRBD1,TGTGCCAGCAGCCCGGGACAGGGCCCTGGAAACACCATATATTTT,CASSPGQGPGNTIYF
TRBV6-6,NA,TRBJ2-4,TRBD1,TGTGCCAGCAGGGGGACGACAGGGGGCGAAAGAAACATTCAGTACTTC,CASRGTTGGERNIQYF